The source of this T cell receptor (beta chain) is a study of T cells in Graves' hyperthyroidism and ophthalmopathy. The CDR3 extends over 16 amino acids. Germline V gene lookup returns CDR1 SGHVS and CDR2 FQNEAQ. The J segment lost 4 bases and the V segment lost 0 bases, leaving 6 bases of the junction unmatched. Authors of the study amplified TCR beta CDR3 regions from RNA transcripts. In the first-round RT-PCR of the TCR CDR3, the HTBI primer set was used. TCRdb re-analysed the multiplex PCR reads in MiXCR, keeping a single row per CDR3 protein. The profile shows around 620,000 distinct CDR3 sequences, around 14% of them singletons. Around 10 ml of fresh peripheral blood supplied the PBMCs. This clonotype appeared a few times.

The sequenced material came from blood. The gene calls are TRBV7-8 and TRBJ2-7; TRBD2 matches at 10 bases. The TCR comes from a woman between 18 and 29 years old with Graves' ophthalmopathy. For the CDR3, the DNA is TGTGCCAGCAGCTTAGCGCTAGCGGGAGTCTTTTACGAGCAGTACTTC. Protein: CASSLALAGVFYEQYF.